The rows below give T cell receptor beta chains drawn from one sample of a study of control samples from healthy donors and cancer patients. Sequencing used immunoSEQ multiplex PCR; TCRdb keeps in-frame clones, though not all of them. This table has fewer than 9,500 clones, about 91% appearing once. Specimen: PBMCs. Receptors originate from a man between 60 and 70 years old with colorectal cancer. Each CDR3 is given with its conserved first and last residue. A D gene is named only where the DNA matches it firmly. Part of the rows lack a size; the others show once, few, many or a class for expanded clones.

cdr3_aa: CASSTGTGAPQHF
cdr3_nt: TGTGCCAGCAGTACAGGGACAGGGGCACCCCAGCATTTT
d_call: TRBD1
v_call: TRBV6-6
j_call: TRBJ1-5
clone_size: -

cdr3_aa: CASSFQVGHEQYF
cdr3_nt: TGTGCCAGCAGCTTTCAAGTGGGTCACGAGCAGTACTTC
d_call: -
v_call: TRBV12-3/TRBV12-4
j_call: TRBJ2-7
clone_size: medium-sized

cdr3_aa: CASIWSSGRINEQFF
cdr3_nt: TGTGCCAGTATCTGGTCGTCAGGGAGGATCAATGAGCAGTTCTTC
d_call: -
v_call: TRBV7-8
j_call: TRBJ2-1
clone_size: -

cdr3_aa: CASSLASYEQYF
cdr3_nt: TGTGCCAGCAGCTTAGCGTCCTACGAGCAGTACTTC
d_call: -
v_call: TRBV11-2
j_call: TRBJ2-7
clone_size: -

cdr3_aa: CASSLDGARGYTF
cdr3_nt: TGTGCCAGCAGTTTAGATGGGGCGCGCGGCTACACCTTC
d_call: -
v_call: TRBV28
j_call: TRBJ1-2
clone_size: -

cdr3_aa: CASSYPTGGSYEQYF
cdr3_nt: TGTGCCAGCAGTTACCCGACAGGGGGCTCCTACGAGCAGTACTTC
d_call: TRBD1
v_call: TRBV6-2/TRBV6-3
j_call: TRBJ2-7
clone_size: -

cdr3_aa: CASSQVAVNYGYTF
cdr3_nt: TGTGCCAGCAGCCAAGTCGCGGTTAACTATGGCTACACCTTC
d_call: -
v_call: TRBV14
j_call: TRBJ1-2
clone_size: -

cdr3_aa: CASSFQVGQEGYGYTF
cdr3_nt: TGTGCCAGCAGTTTTCAGGTCGGACAGGAGGGCTATGGCTACACCTTC
d_call: TRBD1
v_call: TRBV28
j_call: TRBJ1-2
clone_size: -

cdr3_aa: CASRTTDTQYF
cdr3_nt: TGTGCCAGCAGGACCACAGATACGCAGTATTTT
d_call: -
v_call: TRBV6-5
j_call: TRBJ2-3
clone_size: once

cdr3_aa: CASSFRAGTGTYEQYF
cdr3_nt: TGCGCCAGCAGCTTCCGTGCCGGGACAGGGACCTACGAGCAGTACTTC
d_call: TRBD1
v_call: TRBV5-1
j_call: TRBJ2-7
clone_size: -

cdr3_aa: CASSSAAGVLRAFF
cdr3_nt: TGCGCCAGCAGCTCCGCCGCAGGTGTGCTTAGAGCTTTCTTT
d_call: -
v_call: TRBV5-1
j_call: TRBJ1-1
clone_size: -

cdr3_aa: CASSSIMVAGDNEQFF
cdr3_nt: TGTGCCAGCAGTTCGATAATGGTAGCGGGGGACAATGAGCAGTTCTTC
d_call: TRBD2
v_call: TRBV28
j_call: TRBJ2-1
clone_size: -

cdr3_aa: CATSRDRVDTEAFF
cdr3_nt: TGTGCCACCAGCAGAGATCGGGTTGACACTGAAGCTTTCTTT
d_call: -
v_call: TRBV15
j_call: TRBJ1-1
clone_size: -

cdr3_aa: CASSRIQGIREKLFF
cdr3_nt: TGTGCCAGTAGTCGCATTCAGGGTATACGGGAAAAACTGTTTTTT
d_call: -
v_call: TRBV19
j_call: TRBJ1-4
clone_size: -

cdr3_aa: CASSQGQAEGTDTQYF
cdr3_nt: TGTGCCAGCAGCCAAGGGCAAGCGGAAGGCACAGATACGCAGTATTTT
d_call: -
v_call: TRBV4-2
j_call: TRBJ2-3
clone_size: once

cdr3_aa: CASSLLDRELYGYTF
cdr3_nt: TGTGCCAGCAGTTTATTGGACAGGGAGCTTTATGGCTACACCTTC
d_call: TRBD1
v_call: TRBV28
j_call: TRBJ1-2
clone_size: -

cdr3_aa: CSVGSGYEQFF
cdr3_nt: TGCAGCGTTGGCTCCGGGTATGAGCAGTTCTTC
d_call: -
v_call: TRBV29-1
j_call: TRBJ2-1
clone_size: once

cdr3_aa: CASSLAVSYEQYF
cdr3_nt: TGTGCCAGCAGCTTGGCAGTTTCCTACGAGCAGTACTTC
d_call: -
v_call: TRBV5-4
j_call: TRBJ2-7
clone_size: -

cdr3_aa: CASSGTSTNTGELFF
cdr3_nt: TGTGCCAGCAGTGGGACGTCCACGAACACCGGGGAGCTGTTTTTT
d_call: -
v_call: TRBV2
j_call: TRBJ2-2
clone_size: -

cdr3_aa: CASSEQRDTLHYGYTF
cdr3_nt: TGTGCCAGCAGCGAACAACGGGACACTCTACACTATGGCTACACCTTC
d_call: -
v_call: TRBV9
j_call: TRBJ1-2
clone_size: -

cdr3_aa: CASSLEGIYRYTF
cdr3_nt: TGCGCCAGCAGTTTAGAGGGAATTTATCGCTACACCTTC
d_call: -
v_call: TRBV28
j_call: TRBJ1-2
clone_size: -

cdr3_aa: CSASVLAGGPSTDTQYF
cdr3_nt: TGCAGTGCTAGTGTACTAGCGGGGGGTCCTAGCACAGATACGCAGTATTTT
d_call: TRBD2
v_call: TRBV20-1
j_call: TRBJ2-3
clone_size: -

cdr3_aa: CASSLVRGQETQYF
cdr3_nt: TGTGCCAGCAGCTTAGTAAGGGGCCAAGAGACCCAGTACTTC
d_call: -
v_call: TRBV7-2
j_call: TRBJ2-5
clone_size: -

cdr3_aa: CASNQGTAKETQYF
cdr3_nt: TGTGCCAGCAATCAGGGGACAGCTAAAGAGACCCAGTACTTC
d_call: TRBD1
v_call: TRBV28
j_call: TRBJ2-5
clone_size: -

cdr3_aa: CASSLEGRAFF
cdr3_nt: TGTGCCAGCAGCCTCGAGGGCCGGGCTTTCTTT
d_call: -
v_call: TRBV11-2
j_call: TRBJ1-1
clone_size: -

cdr3_aa: CASSQVIEKLFF
cdr3_nt: TGCGCCAGCAGCCAAGTTATTGAAAAACTGTTTTTT
d_call: -
v_call: TRBV4-1
j_call: TRBJ1-4
clone_size: -

cdr3_aa: CASSPGEASSYNSPLHF
cdr3_nt: TGCGCCAGCAGCCCGGGTGAGGCTAGCTCCTATAATTCACCCCTCCACTTT
d_call: -
v_call: TRBV4-1
j_call: TRBJ1-6
clone_size: few

cdr3_aa: CASSRWGSTGELFF
cdr3_nt: TGTGCCAGCAGCCGATGGGGCTCCACCGGGGAGCTGTTTTTT
d_call: -
v_call: TRBV6-5
j_call: TRBJ2-2
clone_size: -

cdr3_aa: CASSLTETPNTEAFF
cdr3_nt: TGTGCCAGCAGTTTGACAGAAACACCGAACACTGAAGCTTTCTTT
d_call: -
v_call: TRBV28
j_call: TRBJ1-1
clone_size: -

cdr3_aa: CAGSLGYSGANVLTF
cdr3_nt: TGTGCCGGCAGCTTAGGCTACTCTGGGGCCAACGTCCTGACTTTC
d_call: -
v_call: TRBV11-2
j_call: TRBJ2-6
clone_size: -

cdr3_aa: CASSPPGGARTSPLHF
cdr3_nt: TGTGCCAGCTCACCCCCCGGGGGGGCCCGAACTTCACCCCTCCACTTT
d_call: -
v_call: TRBV18
j_call: TRBJ1-6
clone_size: -

cdr3_aa: CASSYGGGGGKNIQYF
cdr3_nt: TGTGCCAGCAGTTACGGTGGCGGGGGCGGCAAAAACATTCAGTACTTC
d_call: -
v_call: TRBV6-2/TRBV6-3
j_call: TRBJ2-4
clone_size: -

cdr3_aa: CSASGQLTGSVYGYTF
cdr3_nt: TGCAGTGCTAGTGGTCAATTAACAGGGTCGGTTTATGGCTACACCTTC
d_call: -
v_call: TRBV20-1
j_call: TRBJ1-2
clone_size: few

cdr3_aa: CASSSGVYSNYGYTF
cdr3_nt: TGTGCCAGCAGCTCCGGAGTCTACTCTAACTATGGCTACACCTTC
d_call: -
v_call: TRBV5-5
j_call: TRBJ1-2
clone_size: -

cdr3_aa: CASRGSGGGNTIYF
cdr3_nt: TGTGCCAGCAGAGGATCCGGGGGTGGAAACACCATATATTTT
d_call: -
v_call: TRBV7-2
j_call: TRBJ1-3
clone_size: -

cdr3_aa: CASSNHRVNTEAFF
cdr3_nt: TGTGCCAGCAGTAACCACAGGGTCAACACTGAAGCTTTCTTT
d_call: -
v_call: TRBV28
j_call: TRBJ1-1
clone_size: -

cdr3_aa: CASSLGRETQYF
cdr3_nt: TGTGCCAGCAGCTTGGGTAGAGAGACCCAGTACTTC
d_call: -
v_call: TRBV5-4
j_call: TRBJ2-5
clone_size: -

cdr3_aa: CSASWGLGYTF
cdr3_nt: TGCAGTGCTAGTTGGGGACTTGGCTACACCTTC
d_call: -
v_call: TRBV20-1
j_call: TRBJ1-2
clone_size: -

cdr3_aa: CASSYRSQAGGYTF
cdr3_nt: TGTGCCAGCAGTTATAGGTCCCAGGCGGGGGGCTACACCTTC
d_call: -
v_call: TRBV27
j_call: TRBJ1-2
clone_size: -

cdr3_aa: CASSPIAPGYEQYF
cdr3_nt: TGTGCCAGCAGTCCTATAGCCCCAGGGTACGAGCAGTACTTC
d_call: -
v_call: TRBV28
j_call: TRBJ2-7
clone_size: -

cdr3_aa: CASTQRQGSGYTF
cdr3_nt: TGTGCCAGCACCCAAAGACAGGGGTCTGGCTACACCTTC
d_call: TRBD1
v_call: TRBV28
j_call: TRBJ1-2
clone_size: once

cdr3_aa: CASSFSGVNTQYF
cdr3_nt: TGTGCCAGCAGTTTTTCAGGGGTGAATACGCAGTATTTT
d_call: -
v_call: TRBV27
j_call: TRBJ2-3
clone_size: -

cdr3_aa: CASSRSGGPQETQYF
cdr3_nt: TGTGCCAGCAGCCGGAGCGGGGGTCCCCAAGAGACCCAGTACTTC
d_call: TRBD2
v_call: TRBV4-2
j_call: TRBJ2-5
clone_size: -

cdr3_aa: CASSIEGSSSPLHF
cdr3_nt: TGTGCCAGTAGTATAGAGGGGTCGAGTTCACCCCTCCACTTT
d_call: -
v_call: TRBV19
j_call: TRBJ1-6
clone_size: -

cdr3_aa: CASSYTSVVQTDTQYF
cdr3_nt: TGTGCCAGCAGTTACACAAGTGTGGTACAAACAGATACGCAGTATTTT
d_call: -
v_call: TRBV6-5
j_call: TRBJ2-3
clone_size: -

cdr3_aa: CASATPTGTGDSQHF
cdr3_nt: TGTGCCAGCGCCACCCCTACCGGGACAGGAGATTCCCAGCATTTT
d_call: TRBD1
v_call: TRBV28
j_call: TRBJ1-5
clone_size: -

cdr3_aa: CASSEGQGLNTEAFF
cdr3_nt: TGTGCCAGCAGCGAGGGACAGGGGTTGAACACTGAAGCTTTCTTT
d_call: TRBD1
v_call: TRBV11-2
j_call: TRBJ1-1
clone_size: once

cdr3_aa: CASGPGTGGPYEQYF
cdr3_nt: TGTGCCAGCGGACCCGGGACAGGGGGACCCTACGAGCAGTACTTC
d_call: TRBD1
v_call: TRBV27
j_call: TRBJ2-7
clone_size: -

cdr3_aa: CASSLQGPNSPLHF
cdr3_nt: TGTGCCAGCAGTCTACAGGGCCCTAATTCACCCCTCCACTTT
d_call: -
v_call: TRBV28
j_call: TRBJ1-6
clone_size: -

cdr3_aa: CASSPGGSGNTIYF
cdr3_nt: TGTGCCAGCAGCCCAGGGGGCTCTGGAAACACCATATATTTT
d_call: TRBD1
v_call: TRBV5-4
j_call: TRBJ1-3
clone_size: -

cdr3_aa: CASSPQGLGNTEAFF
cdr3_nt: TGTGCCAGCAGTCCCCAGGGGTTGGGGAACACTGAAGCTTTCTTT
d_call: -
v_call: TRBV6-5
j_call: TRBJ1-1
clone_size: -

cdr3_aa: CASSQQGVPNEKLFF
cdr3_nt: TGTGCCAGCAGCCAACAGGGGGTACCTAATGAAAAACTGTTTTTT
d_call: TRBD1
v_call: TRBV7-9
j_call: TRBJ1-4
clone_size: -

cdr3_aa: CASRDRYNEQFF
cdr3_nt: TGTGCCAGTAGGGACAGGTACAATGAGCAGTTCTTC
d_call: TRBD1
v_call: TRBV19
j_call: TRBJ2-1
clone_size: -

cdr3_aa: CASSLSIGIAYEQYF
cdr3_nt: TGTGCCAGCAGCTTATCGATCGGGATAGCCTACGAGCAGTACTTC
d_call: -
v_call: TRBV7-9
j_call: TRBJ2-7
clone_size: -

cdr3_aa: CASRLLYTLNTEAFF
cdr3_nt: TGTGCCAGCAGGCTCCTCTATACTTTGAACACTGAAGCTTTCTTT
d_call: -
v_call: TRBV5-8
j_call: TRBJ1-1
clone_size: -

cdr3_aa: CASSIGAPKTQYF
cdr3_nt: TGTGCCAGCTCCATCGGCGCCCCAAAGACCCAGTACTTC
d_call: -
v_call: TRBV7-2
j_call: TRBJ2-5
clone_size: -

cdr3_aa: CSAAGPEAFF
cdr3_nt: TGCAGTGCAGCAGGCCCTGAAGCTTTCTTT
d_call: -
v_call: TRBV20-1
j_call: TRBJ1-1
clone_size: -

cdr3_aa: CSARGGVLEYF
cdr3_nt: TGCAGCGCCCGAGGGGGGGTTTTAGAGTACTTC
d_call: -
v_call: TRBV29-1
j_call: TRBJ2-7
clone_size: -

cdr3_aa: CASRPTTANTEAFF
cdr3_nt: TGTGCCAGCAGGCCGACCACAGCGAACACTGAAGCTTTCTTT
d_call: -
v_call: TRBV28
j_call: TRBJ1-1
clone_size: -

cdr3_aa: CASSSGGYSTYEQYF
cdr3_nt: TGTGCCTCCTCTTCCGGGGGGTATTCCACCTACGAGCAGTACTTC
d_call: TRBD2
v_call: TRBV28
j_call: TRBJ2-7
clone_size: -